The 14 T cell receptor beta chains below were found in one sample sequenced in a study of T cells in Graves' hyperthyroidism and ophthalmopathy. Amplified TCR beta CDR3 regions came from RNA transcripts. First-round RT-PCR targeting the TCR CDR3 was performed with the HTBI primer set. A single record per CDR3 protein comes from TCRdb applying MiXCR to the multiplex PCR reads. The repertoire includes a few hundred thousand distinct CDR3 sequences, about 15% of them detected once, and 7.3% sits in the top ten. What was sequenced was blood. These receptors all come from a woman aged 25-40 years with Graves' hyperthyroidism.

This clonotype was observed many times. The genes are TRBV4-1 and TRBJ2-1, with 7 positions matching TRBD1. Germline V gene lookup returns CDR1 MGHRA and CDR2 YSYEKL. The CDR3 spans 13 residues. V gave up 4 bases and J gave up 9 bases; unmatched junction bases: 6. CDR3 sequence: CASSPDRVGEQFF. The CDR3 DNA reads as TGCGCCAGCAGCCCCGACAGGGTAGGTGAGCAGTTCTTC.

This clonotype was counted many times. The chain is built from TRBV12-3 or TRBV12-4 and TRBJ1-1, with D tentatively TRBD1 (6 bases). The V and J ends lost 5 bases and 3 bases respectively, with 22 bases between them. This CDR3 contains 17 residues. In DNA form, the CDR3 reads TGTGCCAGCAGTAGAAACGGTTTGGGGGCTTGGGACACTGAAGCTTTCTTT. The encoded protein is CASSRNGLGAWDTEAFF.

In this sample, this clonotype turned up many times. In DNA form, the CDR3 reads TGTGCCAGCAGCCAACTGAGACTAGCGGTTCTCTACGAGCAGTACTTC. This encodes CASSQLRLAVLYEQYF. The rearrangement uses TRBV3-1 and TRBJ2-7; 9 bases fit TRBD2. The ends lost 2 bases at V and 3 bases at J; junction bases unmatched: 8. From germline, CDR1 is LGHDT and CDR2 YNNKEL (reference sequence). This CDR3 region has 16 residues.

This clonotype has at least ten counts. The CDR3 coding sequence is TGTGCCAGCAGCCTCCAGGGATCGGAAGGGGCCAACGTCCTGACTTTC. Amino acid sequence: CASSLQGSEGANVLTF. The chain has TRBV3-2 and TRBJ2-6; no DNA check was done on the table's D call, TRBD1. TRBV3-2 is listed as a pseudogene. This CDR3 comprises 16 residues.

In this sample, this clonotype turned up many times. The chain employs TRBV7-9 and TRBJ2-7, with 7 bases fitting TRBD2. CDR1 is SEHNR, CDR2 FQNEAQ, per germline (reference sequence). The CDR3 is 14 amino acids. V gave up 5 bases and J gave up 3 bases; unmatched junction bases: 7. In nucleotides, the CDR3 is TGTGCCAGCAGCCCCCCTAGCGGCGGCTACGAGCAGTACTTC. Translated: CASSPPSGGYEQYF.

Concerning this clonotype: This may come from a read error, since a much larger clone is one base off. The conserved final phenylalanine or tryptophan is absent from the CDR3, which likely points to a read error. V and J are TRBV18 and TRBJ2-7, with TRBD1 as a possible D gene (5 bases). Germline CDR1 and CDR2: KGHSH and LQKENI. V was clipped by 4 bases and J by 2 bases, with 12 bases between them. The CDR3 extends over 14 amino acids. CDR3 protein: CASSQTTGTYEQYL. Here the CDR3 DNA reads TGTGCCAGCTCACAAACAACAGGCACCTACGAGCAGTACCTC.

V usage is TRBV11-1 and J usage is TRBJ2-2; D is possibly TRBD1 (6 bases). Trimming took 4 bases from V and 4 from J, leaving 22 bases between them. This CDR3 is built from 18 residues. Germline CDR1 reads SGHAT; CDR2 reads FQDESV (reference sequence). The CDR3 bases are TGTGCCAGCAGCTCCGGGGAGACAGGTTCATTGTTCACCGGGGAGCTGTTTTTT. Translated: CASSSGETGSLFTGELFF. The full variable domain, its missing parts supplied by reference TRBV11-1 and TRBJ2-2, is EAEVAQSPRYKITEKSQAVAFWCDPISGHATLYWYRQILGQGPELLVQFQDESVVDDSQLPKDRFSAERLKGVDSTLKIQPAELGDSAMYLCASSSGETGSLFTGELFFGEGSRLTVL.

This clonotype was found a few times. The gene calls are TRBV29-1 and TRBJ2-7, with unresolved D. V lost 5 bases, J lost 0 bases, and 11 bases lay in between. Germline V gene data show CDR1 as SQVTM and CDR2 as ANQGSEA. The CDR3 has 13 residues. This CDR3 is CSVQRAPSYEQYF. CDR3 nucleotide sequence: TGCAGCGTTCAAAGGGCCCCCTCCTACGAGCAGTACTTC.

This clonotype was seen a handful of times. This sequence joins TRBV12-3 or TRBV12-4 and TRBJ2-1; 12 nucleotides line up with TRBD2. V lost 11 bases to trimming and J lost 11 bases; unmatched junction nucleotides: 13. The CDR3 loop spans 14 amino acids. CDR3 residues: CAVQRTSGKVKQFF. Written as DNA, the CDR3 is TGTGCCGTCCAGCGGACTAGCGGGAAGGTGAAGCAGTTCTTC.

The chain combines TRBV20-1 with TRBJ1-1; 9 bases agree with TRBD1. V lost 3 bases to trimming and J lost 5 bases; unmatched junction nucleotides: 10. The germline gives CDR1 DFQATT, CDR2 SNEGSKA (reference sequence). This CDR3 spans 15 amino acids. The CDR3 DNA follows: TGCAGTGCTAGCAACACGGGACAGGGTTGGACTGAAGCTTTCTTT. This sequence encodes CSASNTGQGWTEAFF.

V and J are TRBV7-9 and TRBJ2-7; D remains ambiguous. The germline V and J ends were trimmed by 4 bases and 2 bases, with 12 bases remaining between them. CDR3 size: 14 residues. The germline gives CDR1 SEHNR, CDR2 FQNEAQ (reference sequence). The CDR3 loop reads CASSYPTRTYEQYF. CDR3 in DNA: TGTGCCAGCAGCTACCCGACAAGAACCTACGAGCAGTACTTC.

This clonotype was counted many times. The chain uses TRBV3-1 and TRBJ1-1, with D perhaps matching TRBD1 (6 bases). V lost 4 bases, J lost 0 bases, and 12 bases lay in between. Germline CDR1 is LGHDT and CDR2 is YNNKEL (reference sequence). The CDR3 length is 15 residues. The CDR3 loop reads CASSLPGQLNTEAFF. As DNA, the CDR3 is TGTGCCAGCAGCCTTCCTGGACAGCTGAACACTGAAGCTTTCTTT.

This clonotype was counted a few times. The chain is built from TRBV19 and TRBJ2-1; TRBD1 might be the D (6 bases). V lost 4 bases, J lost 4 bases, and 20 bases lay in between. Germline assignment: CDR1 LNHDA and CDR2 SQIVND (reference sequence). CDR3 length: 17 residues. The CDR3 bases are TGTGCCAGTAGTAGCCTCCGTAGGGACAAGGCGTACAATGAGCAGTTCTTC. It yields the protein CASSSLRRDKAYNEQFF.

This clonotype was detected many times. The J gene is TRBJ1-1, the V gene TRBV5-1; TRBD1 agrees at 8 bases. V shed 3 bases, J shed 3 bases, and the junction held 7 bases outside the gene matches. CDR3 length: 15 amino acids. Germline CDR1 and CDR2: SGHRS and YFSETQ. Here the CDR3 DNA reads TGCGCCAGCAGCTACCGGGACAGGTATGACACTGAAGCTTTCTTT. It is translated as CASSYRDRYDTEAFF.